This entry is about one TCR beta chain. Seattle's enrolled individuals joined amid active infection and were then monitored longitudinally. This entry comes from a study of blood T cell repertoires in COVID-19. Overall study: Acute-phase and convalescent COVID-19 samples originated in the United States, Italy and Spain.

Study processing details: Reference gene primers were amplified, and this amplification served to estimate nucleated cell counts. Sequencing was performed with immunoSEQ multiplex PCR; in TCRdb, only in-frame clones are kept and a portion is missing. D and trimming come from the DNA, and the V and J calls and clone size come from that table. The profile shows fewer than 350,000 clones, roughly 90% of them singletons. The V segment lost 1 base and the J segment 6 bases; nucleotides outside the gene matches: 10. Germline lookup yields CDR1 SSHAT and CDR2 FNYEAQ (reference sequence). This CDR3 comprises 17 residues.

The TCR comes from a woman in her fifties or sixties with COVID-19, enrolled during active disease. The J gene is TRBJ2-3, the V gene TRBV7-7; 10 bases agree with TRBD2. The specimen sequenced was peripheral blood. The CDR3, as DNA: TGTGCCAGCAGCTTAGGCGTAGCGGGGGGCCGTATGGATACGCAGTATTTT. Translating gives CASSLGVAGGRMDTQYF.